This is a list of T cell receptor beta chains from one sample in a study of T cells after yellow fever vaccination. In TCRdb, the 5' RACE reads were re-called with MiXCR into one record per CDR3 protein. The table shows a few hundred thousand distinct CDR3 sequences, with approximately 10% occurring only once. The source material was CD4+ T cells sorted from PBMCs, sampled 5 days after the yellow fever booster vaccination. The receptors shown here come from a man younger than 30 who received the YFV17D yellow fever vaccine. Each CDR3 is given with its conserved first and last residue. D genes are given only for firm matches. Size tells how often a clone was seen (once, few, many) or the class of an expanded clone, and some rows leave it out.

J: TRBJ2-5; D: .; V: TRBV7-3; size: once; CDR3: CASSLTGVHGTQYF; DNA: TGTGCCAGCAGCTTGACCGGGGTCCATGGGACCCAGTACTTC
J: TRBJ2-1; D: TRBD2; V: TRBV12-3/TRBV12-4; size: few; CDR3: CASSPGGGDNNNEQFF; DNA: TGTGCCAGCAGCCCCGGCGGGGGGGACAACAACAATGAGCAGTTCTTC
J: TRBJ1-6; D: .; V: TRBV6-2/TRBV6-3; size: few; CDR3: CASRPDRYSPLHF; DNA: TGTGCCAGCAGACCCGACAGGTATTCACCCCTCCACTTT
J: TRBJ2-1; D: .; V: TRBV5-6; size: .; CDR3: CASKILDEQFF; DNA: TGTGCCAGCAAGATCTTGGATGAGCAGTTCTTC
J: TRBJ1-1; D: .; V: TRBV7-4; size: few; CDR3: CASSFLTGSMNTEAFF; DNA: TGTGCCAGCAGCTTCTTGACAGGATCCATGAACACTGAAGCTTTCTTT
J: TRBJ2-1; D: .; V: TRBV18; size: .; CDR3: CASSPMDGYNEQFF; DNA: TGTGCCAGCTCACCGATGGACGGCTACAATGAGCAGTTCTTC
J: TRBJ2-7; D: .; V: TRBV7-9; size: .; CDR3: CASSHVGYEQYF; DNA: TGTGCCAGCAGCCACGTGGGATACGAGCAGTACTTC
J: TRBJ1-1; D: TRBD1; V: TRBV29-1; size: .; CDR3: CSAWTGDTEAFF; DNA: TGCAGCGCTTGGACAGGGGACACTGAAGCTTTCTTT
J: TRBJ2-5; D: .; V: TRBV7-2; size: many; CDR3: CASSAGRETQYF; DNA: TGTGCCAGCAGCGCCGGCAGAGAGACCCAGTACTTC
J: TRBJ1-6; D: .; V: TRBV6-1; size: .; CDR3: CASSEMSSYNSPLHF; DNA: TGTGCCAGCAGTGAGATGAGCTCCTATAATTCACCCCTCCACTTT
J: TRBJ2-3; D: TRBD2; V: TRBV5-1; size: many; CDR3: CASSMGLAGRTDTQYF; DNA: TGCGCCAGCAGCATGGGACTAGCGGGGCGCACAGATACGCAGTATTTT
J: TRBJ2-2; D: .; V: TRBV20-1; size: few; CDR3: CSARMRTGELFF; DNA: TGCAGTGCGAGAATGCGGACCGGGGAGCTGTTTTTT
J: TRBJ2-1; D: TRBD1; V: TRBV6-5; size: many; CDR3: CASSRDSAYNEQFF; DNA: TGTGCCAGCAGTAGGGACAGCGCGTACAATGAGCAGTTCTTC
J: TRBJ1-3; D: .; V: TRBV12-3/TRBV12-4; size: many; CDR3: CASSLVRMGNTIYF; DNA: TGTGCCAGCAGTTTAGTAAGGATGGGGAACACCATATATTTT
J: TRBJ2-7; D: .; V: TRBV12-3/TRBV12-4; size: .; CDR3: CASSFYLGALSYEQYF; DNA: TGTGCCAGCAGTTTTTACTTGGGGGCCCTCTCCTACGAGCAGTACTTC
J: TRBJ2-7; D: .; V: TRBV18; size: few; CDR3: CASSPGLISYEQYF; DNA: TGTGCCAGCTCACCGGGCCTAATCTCCTACGAGCAGTACTTC
J: TRBJ2-1; D: .; V: TRBV20-1; size: .; CDR3: CSAYPSLSYNEQFF; DNA: TGCAGTGCTTATCCCTCCCTCTCCTACAATGAGCAGTTCTTC
J: TRBJ2-3; D: .; V: TRBV4-3; size: once; CDR3: CASSQDLRQQVSSTDTQYF; DNA: TGCGCCAGCAGCCAGGATTTGAGACAGCAGGTTTCTAGCACAGATACGCAGTATTTT
J: TRBJ1-5; D: .; V: TRBV21-1; size: .; CDR3: CASSKGGKNGTVNQPQHF; DNA: TGTGCCAGCAGCAAAGGGGGGAAGAATGGGACAGTAAATCAGCCCCAGCATTTT
J: TRBJ2-5; D: .; V: TRBV20-1; size: .; CDR3: CSVRPQRQETQYF; DNA: TGCAGTGTCCGGCCCCAGCGGCAAGAGACCCAGTACTTC
J: TRBJ2-5; D: .; V: TRBV18; size: .; CDR3: CASSLGLSQETQYF; DNA: TGTGCCAGCTCACTCGGCCTTAGTCAAGAGACCCAGTACTTC
J: TRBJ2-7; D: .; V: TRBV7-3; size: few; CDR3: CASRVTGRAYEQYF; DNA: TGTGCCAGCAGGGTGACAGGGAGGGCCTACGAGCAGTACTTC
J: TRBJ2-5; D: TRBD1; V: TRBV6-5; size: many; CDR3: CASSYGDRGTQETQYF; DNA: TGTGCCAGCAGTTATGGGGACAGGGGGACCCAAGAGACCCAGTACTTC
J: TRBJ2-3; D: TRBD2; V: TRBV20-1; size: few; CDR3: CSASTSGGSDTQYF; DNA: TGCAGTGCTAGTACTAGCGGGGGTTCAGATACGCAGTATTTT
J: TRBJ1-3; D: TRBD1; V: TRBV5-6; size: .; CDR3: CASSRGTVPGNTIYF; DNA: TGTGCCAGCAGCCGCGGGACAGTCCCTGGAAACACCATATATTTT
J: TRBJ1-6; D: .; V: TRBV5-6; size: .; CDR3: CASSLERALSPLHF; DNA: TGTGCCAGCAGCTTGGAACGGGCTCTCTCACCCCTCCACTTT
J: TRBJ2-2; D: TRBD2; V: TRBV6-6; size: .; CDR3: CALLRDYPGRLFF; DNA: TGTGCCCTTCTCCGGGACTACCCGGGTCGGCTGTTTTTT
J: TRBJ1-1; D: .; V: TRBV6-5; size: .; CDR3: CASSDPGLNTEAFF; DNA: TGTGCCAGCAGTGACCCAGGGCTCAACACTGAAGCTTTCTTT
J: TRBJ1-2; D: .; V: TRBV12-3/TRBV12-4; size: .; CDR3: CASSLFGEGGYTF; DNA: TGTGCCAGCAGTTTATTCGGGGAAGGAGGCTACACCTTC
J: TRBJ1-2; D: .; V: TRBV5-6; size: many; CDR3: CASSPTRADYGYTF; DNA: TGTGCCAGCAGCCCGACGAGGGCCGACTATGGCTACACCTTC
J: TRBJ2-3; D: .; V: TRBV2; size: .; CDR3: CASSGHLRADTQYF; DNA: TGTGCCAGCAGTGGACACTTGAGGGCAGATACGCAGTATTTT
J: TRBJ2-2; D: TRBD1; V: TRBV6-6; size: few; CDR3: CAISRDRGRGYTGELFF; DNA: TGTGCAATTTCGAGGGACAGGGGTCGTGGTTACACCGGGGAGCTGTTTTTT
J: TRBJ2-5; D: TRBD2; V: TRBV5-6; size: few; CDR3: CASSSIAGGEETQYF; DNA: TGTGCCAGCAGCTCCATAGCGGGGGGCGAAGAGACCCAGTACTTC
J: TRBJ2-5; D: TRBD2; V: TRBV20-1; size: .; CDR3: CSASPASGGQETQYF; DNA: TGCAGTGCTAGCCCTGCTAGCGGGGGCCAAGAGACCCAGTACTTC
J: TRBJ2-2; D: .; V: TRBV23-1; size: .; CDR3: CASSQSWDTGTGELFF; DNA: TGCGCCAGCAGTCAATCATGGGACACCGGTACCGGGGAGCTGTTTTTT
J: TRBJ2-3; D: TRBD2; V: TRBV7-3; size: .; CDR3: CASSLYGSGGSTDTQYF; DNA: TGTGCCAGCAGCTTATACGGTAGCGGGGGTAGCACAGATACGCAGTATTTT
J: TRBJ2-1; D: .; V: TRBV28; size: many; CDR3: CASSFLANNEQFF; DNA: TGTGCCAGCAGTTTCCTGGCTAACAATGAGCAGTTCTTC
J: TRBJ2-7; D: TRBD1; V: TRBV18; size: .; CDR3: CASSPRNIGTGNEQYF; DNA: TGTGCCAGCTCACCACGCAATATCGGGACAGGGAACGAGCAGTACTTC
J: TRBJ2-5; D: .; V: TRBV5-1; size: many; CDR3: CASSFGGLRETQYF; DNA: TGCGCCAGCAGCTTCGGGGGTCTGCGGGAGACCCAGTACTTC
J: TRBJ2-4; D: TRBD2; V: TRBV7-2; size: few; CDR3: CASSPNEGTSRNIQYF; DNA: TGTGCCAGCAGCCCCAATGAGGGGACTAGCAGAAACATTCAGTACTTC
J: TRBJ2-1; D: .; V: TRBV29-1; size: .; CDR3: CSVEDGGPSEQFF; DNA: TGCAGCGTTGAAGACGGGGGGCCTAGCGAGCAGTTCTTC
J: TRBJ2-1; D: .; V: TRBV9; size: .; CDR3: CASSVPGRNYNEQFF; DNA: TGTGCCAGCAGCGTACCGGGCCGGAACTACAATGAGCAGTTCTTC
J: TRBJ2-5; D: TRBD2; V: TRBV4-1; size: few; CDR3: CASSQGGSGGQETQYF; DNA: TGCGCCAGCAGCCAAGGCGGTAGCGGGGGGCAAGAGACCCAGTACTTC
J: TRBJ1-1; D: .; V: TRBV7-3; size: .; CDR3: CASSFKGSAEAFF; DNA: TGTGCCAGCAGCTTCAAAGGATCCGCTGAAGCTTTCTTT
J: TRBJ1-1; D: .; V: TRBV6-5; size: .; CDR3: CASSYSISQNTEAFF; DNA: TGTGCCAGCAGTTACTCAATCTCCCAGAACACTGAAGCTTTCTTT
J: TRBJ2-3; D: .; V: TRBV2; size: .; CDR3: CASTPNGVGTDTQYF; DNA: TGTGCCAGCACCCCGAATGGAGTGGGGACAGATACGCAGTATTTT
J: TRBJ2-3; D: .; V: TRBV7-2; size: .; CDR3: CASSFGARDTQYF; DNA: TGTGCCAGCAGCTTTGGGGCTCGGGATACGCAGTATTTT
J: TRBJ1-2; D: .; V: TRBV5-6; size: .; CDR3: CASSFGVDYGYTF; DNA: TGTGCCAGCAGCTTTGGTGTCGACTATGGCTACACCTTC
J: TRBJ2-1; D: TRBD2; V: TRBV7-3; size: few; CDR3: CASITDGGLRHNEQFF; DNA: TGTGCCAGCATCACGGATGGGGGACTAAGACACAATGAGCAGTTCTTC
J: TRBJ2-5; D: .; V: TRBV6-6; size: few; CDR3: CASSYSSETQYF; DNA: TGTGCCAGCAGTTACTCGAGCGAGACCCAGTACTTC
J: TRBJ1-1; D: .; V: TRBV9; size: many; CDR3: CASSGGGLAMNTEAFF; DNA: TGTGCCAGCAGCGGTGGGGGTCTGGCCATGAACACTGAAGCTTTCTTT
J: TRBJ1-6; D: .; V: TRBV7-2; size: many; CDR3: CASSLSRGIRGSPLHF; DNA: TGTGCCAGCAGCTTAAGCCGGGGTATACGGGGTTCACCCCTCCACTTT
J: TRBJ1-3; D: .; V: TRBV10-3; size: .; CDR3: CAIGASGNTIYF; DNA: TGTGCCATCGGGGCCTCTGGAAACACCATATATTTT
J: TRBJ1-4; D: TRBD1; V: TRBV3-1; size: .; CDR3: CASSRLPGQTTNEKLFF; DNA: TGTGCCAGCAGCCGGCTCCCGGGACAGACAACTAATGAAAAACTGTTTTTT
J: TRBJ2-5; D: .; V: TRBV20-1; size: .; CDR3: CSARRSPYQETQYF; DNA: TGCAGTGCTCGGCGGTCTCCGTACCAAGAGACCCAGTACTTC